Following are 31 T cell receptor beta chains from one sample sequenced in a study of cytomegalovirus exposure and HLA in healthy donors. The PCR was carried out with 60 Vbeta primers and 13 Jbeta primers. Method: immunoSEQ multiplex PCR; TCRdb's copy keeps in-frame clones and lacks some. Among around 200,000 clones listed, around 62% were seen once. Sequencing was performed on PBMCs. Receptor source: a middle-aged man in good health and CMV-seronegative.

This chain uses TRBV11-2 with TRBJ2-5; no clear D. Per the germline V gene, CDR1 is SGHAT and CDR2 is FQNNGV. The CDR3 sequence is 12 residues long. The V end was cut by 5 bases, the J end by 13 bases, with 17 bases between. The CDR3 sequence is CASSPEAIPLYF. As DNA, the CDR3 is TGTGCCAGCAGCCCAGAGGCGATCCCGTTGTACTTC.

This chain connects TRBV12-5 to TRBJ2-7; maybe TRBD1 (6 bases). The germline V gene encodes CDR1 LGHNT and CDR2 FRNRAP. With 0 bases removed from V and 4 bases from J, the gap between germline ends came to 19 bases. CDR3 length equals 17 residues. The CDR3 DNA reads TGTGCTAGTGGTTTGGTCGCGGACAGTAATAACGTGTACGAGCAGTACTTC. Its translation: CASGLVADSNNVYEQYF.

V is TRBV5-4 and J is TRBJ1-2; 7 bases agree with TRBD1. The V gene end was trimmed by 2 bases and the J gene end by 6 bases; junction bases not matched to a gene: 10. This CDR3 region has 15 residues. Germline CDR1 and CDR2: SGHNT and YYREEE (reference sequence). CDR3 loop: CASSFDLTGRNGYTF. CDR3 DNA: TGTGCCAGCAGCTTCGATTTGACAGGGAGGAATGGCTACACCTTC.

This chain's CDR3 is CAWSVTQGIGNTIYF. The CDR3 coding sequence is TGTGCCTGGAGTGTAACGCAGGGGATAGGAAACACCATATATTTT. The V call is TRBV30, the J call TRBJ1-3, with TRBD1 as a possible D gene (6 bases). The CDR3 spans 15 residues. Germline V gene sequence: CDR1 GTSNPN, CDR2 SVGIG (reference sequence). Trimming cost V 0 bases and J 4 bases, with 13 bases left between them.

A single count supports this clone. The chain has TRBV28 and TRBJ2-1; a weak D match, TRBD2 (6 bases). This CDR3 has 14 amino acids. Germline CDR1 and CDR2: MDHEN and SYDVKM. The germline V and J ends were trimmed by 5 bases and 8 bases, with 16 bases remaining between them. As DNA, the CDR3 is TGTGCCAGCAGTCGTTCCCGCCGGGGGTATGAGCAGTTCTTC. Protein: CASSRSRRGYEQFF. The whole variable domain, remainder taken from reference TRBV28 and TRBJ2-1, is DVKVTQSSRYLVKRTGEKVFLECVQDMDHENMFWYRQDPGLGLRLIYFSYDVKMKEKGDIPEGYSVSREKKERFSLILESASTNQTSMYLCASSRSRRGYEQFFGPGTRLTVL.

The V gene is TRBV29-1, the J gene TRBJ1-5; D possibly corresponds to TRBD1 (5 bases). The CDR3 is 14 residues long. Germline loops: CDR1 SQVTM, CDR2 ANQGSEA. V was clipped by 4 bases and J by 4 bases, with 14 bases between them. The CDR3 nucleotides are TGCAGCGTTGCCTTCGGGGGAGTTAATCAGCCCCAGCATTTT. It specifies CSVAFGGVNQPQHF.

This clone was seen once. As DNA, the CDR3 is TGTGCCAGCAGCATGGGGACTAGCGGGGGTTATGGGGCCAACGTCCTGACTTTC. This codes for CASSMGTSGGYGANVLTF. This chain uses TRBV7-9 with TRBJ2-6; 14 bases are shared with TRBD2. Trimming at V came to 5 bases and at J to 3 bases, leaving 6 bases not matched to a gene. Per germline, CDR1 SEHNR and CDR2 FQNEAQ (reference sequence). The CDR3 is made up of 18 amino acids.

In its sample, this clone was seen a few times. V gene TRBV6-1 combines with J gene TRBJ2-5; D may be TRBD1 (6 bases). The assigned J gene may be wrong: the sequence end matches TRBJ2-7 better. Germline CDR1 reads MNHNS; CDR2 reads SASEGT. The CDR3 length is 15 residues. The CDR3 bases are TGTGCCAGCAGTGAAACCACAGGGTCGTACTACGAGCAGTACTTC. Its protein is CASSETTGSYYEQYF.

This clone was found a few times. The gene calls are TRBV30 and TRBJ2-6, with 12 nucleotides matching TRBD1. Germline-derived CDR1 and CDR2 are GTSNPN and SVGIG (reference sequence). CDR3 length: 15 residues. With 4 bases clipped from V and 9 bases from J, the junction kept 7 bases outside the gene matches. In DNA, the CDR3 is TGTGCCTGGACCTTCGGGACAGGGGGCTTCAACGTCCTGACTTTC. Protein sequence: CAWTFGTGGFNVLTF. The variable domain in full, with the rest retrieved from reference TRBV30 and TRBJ2-6, is SQTIHQWPATLVQPVGSPLSLECTVEGTSNPNLYWYRQAAGRGLQLLFYSVGIGQISSEVPQNLSASRPQDRQFILSSKKLLLSDSGFYLCAWTFGTGGFNVLTFGAGSRLTVL.

The V gene is TRBV5-5, the J gene TRBJ1-2; 7 bases are shared with TRBD1. From germline, CDR1 is SGHKS and CDR2 YYEKEE (reference sequence). V lost 4 bases to trimming and J lost 4 bases; unmatched junction nucleotides: 4. This CDR3 comprises 13 residues. The CDR3 coding sequence is TGTGCCAGCAGCGATAGACAGGGCTATGGCTACACCTTC. Residues: CASSDRQGYGYTF.

This clone was seen a few times. V usage is TRBV7-2 and J usage is TRBJ2-1; 7 bases align to TRBD2. The V segment lost 5 bases and the J segment 4 bases; nucleotides outside the gene matches: 5. The CDR3 totals 14 residues. Germline assignment: CDR1 SGHTA and CDR2 FQGNSA. In DNA, the CDR3 is TGTGCCAGCAGCCCTAGCGGACATTACAATGAGCAGTTCTTC. Translation gives CASSPSGHYNEQFF.

The V gene is TRBV6-1, the J gene TRBJ2-1; possible D gene TRBD2, 6 bases. This CDR3 has 11 residues. The germline CDR1 and CDR2 sequences are MNHNS and SASEGT. The CDR3 loop is CAGLSYNEQFF. CDR3 DNA: TGTGCGGGACTTTCCTACAATGAGCAGTTCTTC.

The chain joins TRBV5-1 to TRBJ2-1, with TRBD1 matching over 9 bases. V lost 4 bases to trimming and J lost 0 bases; unmatched junction nucleotides: 26. CDR1 and CDR2 from the germline V gene are SGHRS and YFSETQ. The CDR3 has 23 amino acids. Here the CDR3 reads CASSPSGGTGSGKGLSSYNEQFF. The CDR3, as DNA: TGCGCCAGCAGCCCCAGCGGAGGGACAGGGTCGGGAAAGGGATTGAGCTCCTACAATGAGCAGTTCTTC.

The table lists this clone with a count of one. The V gene is TRBV19, the J gene TRBJ2-3, with D perhaps matching TRBD2 (6 bases). Germline assignment: CDR1 LNHDA and CDR2 SQIVND (reference sequence). The germline V and J ends were trimmed by 1 base and 3 bases, with 11 bases remaining between them. The CDR3 consists of 15 residues. The CDR3 DNA reads TGTGCCAGTAGTATAGTTTGGGGGGAGACAGATACGCAGTATTTT. Encoded protein: CASSIVWGETDTQYF. Complete variable domain (other parts from reference TRBV19 and TRBJ2-3): DGGITQSPKYLFRKEGQNVTLSCEQNLNHDAMYWYRQDPGQGLRLIYYSQIVNDFQKGDIAEGYSVSREKKESFPLTVTSAQKNPTAFYLCASSIVWGETDTQYFGPGTRLTVL.

The V and J genes are TRBV7-9 and TRBJ2-7, with TRBD2 matching 7 bases. Trimming at V came to 4 bases and at J to 5 bases, leaving 5 bases not matched to a gene. Germline assignment: CDR1 SEHNR and CDR2 FQNEAQ (reference sequence). CDR3 length: 13 residues. Written as DNA, the CDR3 is TGTGCCAGCAGCTGGGGAGGGCGGAACGAGCAGTACTTC. It is translated as CASSWGGRNEQYF.

V and J are TRBV5-1 and TRBJ1-4; D is possibly TRBD1 (5 bases). The V and J ends lost 0 bases and 5 bases respectively, with 17 bases between them. The germline CDR1 and CDR2 sequences are SGHRS and YFSETQ. The CDR3 sequence is 17 residues long. In DNA form, the CDR3 reads TGCGCCAGCAGCTTGGGTGCGAGGATCCAGGGCAATGAAAAACTGTTTTTT. Amino acids: CASSLGARIQGNEKLFF.

The rearrangement uses TRBV6-1 and TRBJ1-3; 8 positions match TRBD1. Germline CDR1 reads MNHNS; CDR2 reads SASEGT. The length of the CDR3 is 16 residues. The junction had 5 bases not matched to a gene; V was cut back by 4 bases and J by 0 bases. The CDR3 reads CASSVGQGYSGNTIYF. The CDR3 coding sequence is TGTGCCAGCAGTGTCGGACAGGGCTACTCTGGAAACACCATATATTTT.

The J gene is TRBJ1-1, the V gene TRBV30, with 10 bases that match TRBD1. J was trimmed by 11 bases and V by 5 bases; bases with no gene match: 5. This CDR3 spans 11 amino acids. From germline, CDR1 is GTSNPN and CDR2 SVGIG (reference sequence). The CDR3 DNA follows: TGTGCCTGGGTAGGGACAGGGGCGGCTTTCTTT. This codes for CAWVGTGAAFF.

Only a few counts were recorded for this clone. CDR3 DNA: TGTGCCAGCAGCCAAGATCAGGGCTCTTACAATCAGCCCCAGCATTTT. Its translation: CASSQDQGSYNQPQHF. The rearrangement links TRBV4-2 to TRBJ1-5; a weak D match, TRBD1 (5 bases). The CDR3 extends over 16 amino acids. V was clipped by 0 bases and J by 3 bases, with 12 bases between them. CDR1 LGHNA and CDR2 YNFKEQ come from the germline V gene.

This chain joins TRBV4-1 and TRBJ2-5; 9 bases are shared with TRBD2. CDR3 length equals 16 residues. Germline-derived CDR1 and CDR2 are MGHRA and YSYEKL. V was pared by 4 bases and J by 4 bases, with 10 bases of the junction left unmatched. The CDR3 bases are TGCGCCAGCAGCCGAGTTCCCGGGACTAGCAGAGAGACCCAGTACTTC. As protein: CASSRVPGTSRETQYF.

This clone was detected a few times. The chain is built from TRBV5-1 and TRBJ1-1; TRBD1 matches 11 bases. This CDR3 has 15 amino acids. V gave up 0 bases and J gave up 10 bases; unmatched junction bases: 8. Germline V lookup: CDR1 SGHRS, CDR2 YFSETQ. The CDR3 DNA sequence: TGCGCCAGCAGCTTGGCCCTAGGACAGGGGGCTACAGCTTTCTTT. Translated: CASSLALGQGATAFF. Variable domain in full (rest from reference TRBV5-1 and TRBJ1-1): KAGVTQTPRYLIKTRGQQVTLSCSPISGHRSVSWYQQTPGQGLQFLFEYFSETQRNKGNFPGRFSGRQFSNSRSEMNVSTLELGDSALYLCASSLALGQGATAFFGQGTRLTVV.

CDR3 nucleotide sequence: TGTGCCAGCAGCCCCGGGACTAGCGGGAGGGCCACAGATACGCAGTATTTT. This encodes CASSPGTSGRATDTQYF. This chain connects TRBV7-2 to TRBJ2-3; 16 nucleotides agree with TRBD2. This CDR3 has 17 amino acids. With 5 bases clipped from V and 2 bases from J, the junction kept 4 bases outside the gene matches. Germline V lookup: CDR1 SGHTA, CDR2 FQGNSA. Variable domain in full (rest from reference TRBV7-2 and TRBJ2-3): GAGVSQSPSNKVTEKGKDVELRCDPISGHTALYWYRQSLGQGLEFLIYFQGNSAPDKSGLPSDRFSAERTGGSVSTLTIQRTQQEDSAVYLCASSPGTSGRATDTQYFGPGTRLTVL.

V is TRBV29-1 and J is TRBJ1-1, with D perhaps matching TRBD1 (6 bases). Germline loops: CDR1 SQVTM, CDR2 ANQGSEA. Trimming stripped 7 bases from V and 4 bases from J, with 10 bases between. The CDR3 has 11 residues. The CDR3 nucleotides are TGCAGCGGCCGAGGGGGCACTGAAGCTTTCTTT. Protein sequence: CSGRGGTEAFF.

J is TRBJ2-3 and V is TRBV7-9, with 8 positions matching TRBD2. Germline V gene data show CDR1 as SEHNR and CDR2 as FQNEAQ (reference sequence). The CDR3 runs to 18 residues. V trimming: 0 bases; J trimming: 2 bases; junction bases outside the gene matches: 10. The CDR3 DNA sequence: TGTGCCAGCAGCTTAGCGCCCGGACTAGCATCGATCACAGATACGCAGTATTTT. It encodes CASSLAPGLASITDTQYF.

The CDR3 spells CASSSKEIGSFTGELFF. CDR3 sequence (DNA): TGCGCCAGCAGCTCGAAGGAGATAGGATCCTTCACCGGGGAGCTGTTTTTT. The V call is TRBV5-1, the J call TRBJ2-2; D unclear. Per the germline V gene, CDR1 is SGHRS and CDR2 is YFSETQ. V was trimmed by 3 bases and J by 4 bases, leaving 19 bases between them. This CDR3 has 17 amino acids.

This clone was counted between two and nine times. V and J are TRBV7-2 and TRBJ1-4, with 9 nucleotides matching TRBD1. The V gene's germline CDR1 is SGHTA and CDR2 FQGNSA. The junction had 5 bases not matched to a gene; V was cut back by 5 bases and J by 7 bases. CDR3 length: 14 residues. The CDR3 sequence is CASSPDRGSEKLFF. DNA of the CDR3: TGTGCCAGCAGCCCGGACAGGGGAAGTGAAAAACTGTTTTTT.

This rearrangement joins TRBV6-5 to TRBJ1-1, with D perhaps matching TRBD1 (6 bases). The length of the CDR3 is 12 residues. In germline, CDR1 is MNHEY, CDR2 SVGAGI. V was clipped by 6 bases and J by 4 bases, with 9 bases between them. CDR3 bases: TGTGCCAGCAGCCGAGGGGGCACTGAAGCTTTCTTT. It translates to CASSRGGTEAFF.

The CDR3 DNA reads as TGTGCCAGCAGCCCGCGGGAGTGGAGCACAGATACGCAGTATTTT. Protein: CASSPREWSTDTQYF. This sequence joins TRBV9 and TRBJ2-3; 7 bases are shared with TRBD2. From germline, CDR1 is SGDLS and CDR2 YYNGEE. CDR3 length equals 15 residues. V shed 4 bases and J 0 bases; nucleotides not matched to a gene: 5.

On this clone: This specimen includes other DNA sequences encoding the same CDR3. J is TRBJ2-7 and V is TRBV19; D might be TRBD2 (5 bases). Trimming stripped 2 bases from V and 0 bases from J, with 8 bases between. The CDR3 loop spans 14 amino acids. Germline lookup yields CDR1 LNHDA and CDR2 SQIVND (reference sequence). The CDR3 DNA sequence: TGTGCCAGTAGTATAAGTGGGAGCTCCTACGAGCAGTACTTC. Translation: CASSISGSSYEQYF.

This CDR3 is CARSMAGPYEQYF. CDR3 in DNA: TGTGCCAGAAGCATGGCGGGTCCCTACGAGCAGTACTTC. V gene TRBV5-3 combines with J gene TRBJ2-7, with TRBD2 as a possible D gene (5 bases). TRBV5-3 falls under the ORF class, with uncertain function. Trimming left V 4 bases short and J 2 bases short, with 10 bases between. This CDR3 spans 13 amino acids.

This chain uses TRBV28 with TRBJ1-5; tentatively, D is TRBD1 (5 bases). This CDR3 region has 16 residues. With 3 bases removed from V and 4 bases from J, the gap between germline ends came to 16 bases. Looked up from germline, CDR1 is MDHEN and CDR2 is SYDVKM. Here the CDR3 reads CASSFLQGTTNQPQHF. Written as DNA, the CDR3 is TGTGCCAGCAGTTTCCTTCAGGGCACAACTAATCAGCCCCAGCATTTT.